These T cell receptor beta chains were read from a single sample in a study of immune reconstitution after stem cell transplant in scleroderma. TCRdb reanalysed the RT-PCR reads using MiXCR and keeps one entry per CDR3 protein. Of 2,500 to 3,500 distinct CDR3 sequences listed, 8.5% to 10% are singletons. The sample was collected before or after autologous hematopoietic stem cell transplantation (not recorded which). Receptors originate from a female donor with systemic sclerosis. Both conserved end residues are part of each CDR3. Each record gives: J gene, V gene, D gene, clone size, CDR3 protein, CDR3 DNA. D genes are given only for firm matches. Size is omitted from some rows. Given values are once, few, many or a class for expanded clones.

J gene: TRBJ2-2; V gene: TRBV15; D gene: -; clone size: large; CDR3 protein: CATHNRDSTGELFF; CDR3 DNA: TGTGCCACCCATAACAGGGATAGCACCGGGGAGCTGTTTTTT
J gene: TRBJ2-1; V gene: TRBV20-1; D gene: TRBD1; clone size: medium-sized; CDR3 protein: CSARDYLRTGGYNEQFF; CDR3 DNA: TGCAGTGCTAGAGATTATCTACGGACAGGGGGTTACAATGAGCAGTTCTTC
J gene: TRBJ1-5; V gene: TRBV10-3; D gene: -; clone size: -; CDR3 protein: CAIRDPGSNQPQHF; CDR3 DNA: TGTGCCATCAGGGACCCGGGTAGCAATCAGCCCCAGCATTTT
J gene: TRBJ2-2; V gene: TRBV20-1; D gene: TRBD1; clone size: medium-sized; CDR3 protein: CSARRDRNTGELFF; CDR3 DNA: TGCAGTGCTAGAAGGGACAGGAACACCGGGGAGCTGTTTTTT
J gene: TRBJ1-1; V gene: TRBV30; D gene: -; clone size: few; CDR3 protein: CAWSPQGNTEAFF; CDR3 DNA: TGTGCCTGGAGCCCGCAGGGAAACACTGAAGCTTTCTTT
J gene: TRBJ1-5; V gene: TRBV15; D gene: -; clone size: few; CDR3 protein: CATSRETSANQPQHF; CDR3 DNA: TGTGCCACCAGCAGAGAGACCAGTGCCAATCAGCCCCAGCATTTT
J gene: TRBJ2-7; V gene: TRBV3-1; D gene: TRBD1; clone size: -; CDR3 protein: CASSRPGQAYEQYF; CDR3 DNA: TGTGCCAGCAGCCGACCGGGACAGGCTTACGAGCAGTACTTC
J gene: TRBJ2-3; V gene: TRBV21-1; D gene: -; clone size: few; CDR3 protein: CASSKGLHTDTQYF; CDR3 DNA: TGTGCCAGCAGCAAGGGACTACACACAGATACGCAGTATTTT
J gene: TRBJ2-5; V gene: TRBV24-1; D gene: TRBD1; clone size: -; CDR3 protein: CATSDPQGAGHQETQYF; CDR3 DNA: TGTGCCACCAGTGATCCCCAGGGGGCCGGCCACCAAGAGACCCAGTACTTC
J gene: TRBJ2-1; V gene: TRBV7-8; D gene: TRBD2; clone size: -; CDR3 protein: CASSISGGISYNEQFF; CDR3 DNA: TGTGCCAGCAGCATTAGCGGGGGGATATCCTACAATGAGCAGTTCTTC
J gene: TRBJ2-1; V gene: TRBV29-1; D gene: TRBD2; clone size: medium-sized; CDR3 protein: CSVAHSIGGASNEQFF; CDR3 DNA: TGCAGCGTTGCCCATAGCATCGGGGGGGCCTCCAATGAGCAGTTCTTC
J gene: TRBJ2-1; V gene: TRBV20-1; D gene: TRBD2; clone size: few; CDR3 protein: CSAPGLAGEYNGQFF; CDR3 DNA: TGCAGTGCTCCTGGACTAGCGGGGGAGTACAATGGGCAGTTCTTC
J gene: TRBJ2-7; V gene: TRBV2; D gene: -; clone size: -; CDR3 protein: CASTPVGGQYF; CDR3 DNA: TGTGCCAGCACCCCTGTGGGCGGGCAGTACTTC
J gene: TRBJ1-1; V gene: TRBV12-3/TRBV12-4; D gene: -; clone size: few; CDR3 protein: CASGTTAKNEAFF; CDR3 DNA: TGTGCCAGCGGAACGACAGCCAAAAATGAAGCTTTCTTT
J gene: TRBJ1-1; V gene: TRBV20-1; D gene: TRBD1; clone size: medium-sized; CDR3 protein: CSASHPGTGRAFF; CDR3 DNA: TGCAGTGCTAGCCACCCCGGGACAGGGAGAGCTTTCTTT
J gene: TRBJ2-7; V gene: TRBV19; D gene: -; clone size: -; CDR3 protein: CASSMGVGGEQYF; CDR3 DNA: TGTGCCAGTAGTATGGGGGTTGGCGGCGAGCAGTACTTC
J gene: TRBJ2-1; V gene: TRBV15; D gene: TRBD1; clone size: -; CDR3 protein: CATSRVGQGAYEQFF; CDR3 DNA: TGTGCCACCAGCAGAGTTGGGCAGGGGGCCTATGAGCAGTTCTTC
J gene: TRBJ2-7; V gene: TRBV6-5; D gene: -; clone size: medium-sized; CDR3 protein: CASSYRRESYEQYF; CDR3 DNA: TGTGCCAGCAGTTACCGCCGGGAGTCCTACGAGCAGTACTTC
J gene: TRBJ2-2; V gene: TRBV5-1; D gene: -; clone size: medium-sized; CDR3 protein: CASSLRGDSGTGELFF; CDR3 DNA: TGCGCCAGCAGCTTAAGAGGGGATTCAGGCACCGGGGAGCTGTTTTTT
J gene: TRBJ1-1; V gene: TRBV5-1; D gene: -; clone size: few; CDR3 protein: CASSLGTKMNTEAFF; CDR3 DNA: TGCGCCAGCAGCTTGGGAACTAAGATGAACACTGAAGCTTTCTTT
J gene: TRBJ2-2; V gene: TRBV6-1; D gene: -; clone size: medium-sized; CDR3 protein: CASIEGGDTGELFF; CDR3 DNA: TGTGCCAGCATAGAAGGGGGAGACACCGGGGAGCTGTTTTTT
J gene: TRBJ1-1; V gene: TRBV30; D gene: TRBD1; clone size: few; CDR3 protein: CAWSGTTGAVEAFF; CDR3 DNA: TGTGCCTGGAGTGGGACGACAGGGGCCGTTGAAGCTTTCTTT
J gene: TRBJ2-5; V gene: TRBV5-4; D gene: TRBD2; clone size: medium-sized; CDR3 protein: CASSAGLAGQETQYF; CDR3 DNA: TGTGCCAGCAGCGCGGGACTAGCGGGCCAAGAGACCCAGTACTTC
J gene: TRBJ2-3; V gene: TRBV27; D gene: TRBD2; clone size: -; CDR3 protein: CASESSGGAYTQYF; CDR3 DNA: TGTGCCAGCGAGTCCAGCGGGGGGGCTTATACGCAGTATTTT
J gene: TRBJ1-1; V gene: TRBV29-1; D gene: TRBD1; clone size: -; CDR3 protein: CSTAEGQEAFF; CDR3 DNA: TGCAGCACAGCTGAGGGACAGGAAGCTTTCTTT
J gene: TRBJ1-2; V gene: TRBV5-1; D gene: TRBD1; clone size: medium-sized; CDR3 protein: CASSPDLGQTGYTF; CDR3 DNA: TGCGCCAGCAGCCCGGACTTGGGACAGACTGGCTACACCTTC
J gene: TRBJ2-5; V gene: TRBV5-1; D gene: TRBD2; clone size: few; CDR3 protein: CASSSGVLAGASIQETQYF; CDR3 DNA: TGCGCCAGCAGCTCAGGTGTGCTAGCGGGGGCCTCAATTCAAGAGACCCAGTACTTC
J gene: TRBJ2-1; V gene: TRBV7-9; D gene: TRBD2; clone size: medium-sized; CDR3 protein: CASSSIRLAGRGNEQFF; CDR3 DNA: TGTGCCAGCAGCTCGATAAGACTAGCGGGGAGGGGCAATGAGCAGTTCTTC
J gene: TRBJ2-1; V gene: TRBV7-6; D gene: -; clone size: -; CDR3 protein: CASSLTGYNEQFF; CDR3 DNA: TGTGCCAGCAGCTTAACGGGGTACAATGAGCAGTTCTTC
J gene: TRBJ2-2; V gene: TRBV12-3/TRBV12-4; D gene: -; clone size: medium-sized; CDR3 protein: CASSTGWGELFF; CDR3 DNA: TGTGCCAGCAGCACAGGGTGGGGGGAGCTGTTTTTT
J gene: TRBJ2-5; V gene: TRBV5-1; D gene: TRBD2; clone size: -; CDR3 protein: CASSRGLSKETQYF; CDR3 DNA: TGCGCCAGCAGCAGGGGACTATCCAAGGAGACCCAGTACTTC
J gene: TRBJ1-1; V gene: TRBV6-4; D gene: TRBD1; clone size: few; CDR3 protein: CASSDGTELNTEAFF; CDR3 DNA: TGTGCCAGCAGTGACGGGACAGAGCTAAATACTGAAGCTTTCTTT
J gene: TRBJ1-5; V gene: TRBV20-1; D gene: TRBD1; clone size: medium-sized; CDR3 protein: CSARAIGSTGGVNQPQHF; CDR3 DNA: TGCAGTGCTAGAGCCATAGGGAGTACAGGGGGCGTCAATCAGCCCCAGCATTTT
J gene: TRBJ2-7; V gene: TRBV5-1; D gene: -; clone size: medium-sized; CDR3 protein: CASRPAGRDEQYF; CDR3 DNA: TGCGCCAGTCGACCCGCAGGGCGGGACGAGCAGTACTTC
J gene: TRBJ2-1; V gene: TRBV10-2; D gene: -; clone size: medium-sized; CDR3 protein: CASGAGNEQFF; CDR3 DNA: TGCGCCAGCGGTGCTGGGAATGAGCAGTTCTTC
J gene: TRBJ1-2; V gene: TRBV10-1; D gene: -; clone size: medium-sized; CDR3 protein: CASSESGHRGYTF; CDR3 DNA: TGCGCCAGCAGTGAGTCCGGACATCGGGGCTACACCTTC
J gene: TRBJ1-5; V gene: TRBV20-1; D gene: -; clone size: medium-sized; CDR3 protein: CSARLIGGESNQPQHF; CDR3 DNA: TGCAGTGCTAGACTCATCGGCGGCGAGAGCAATCAGCCCCAGCATTTT
J gene: TRBJ1-2; V gene: TRBV6-5; D gene: -; clone size: large; CDR3 protein: CASRPYVFNYGYTF; CDR3 DNA: TGTGCCAGCAGGCCCTATGTCTTCAACTATGGCTACACCTTC
J gene: TRBJ1-2; V gene: TRBV5-1; D gene: -; clone size: medium-sized; CDR3 protein: CASSLDYGYTF; CDR3 DNA: TGCGCCAGCAGCTTGGATTATGGCTACACCTTC
J gene: TRBJ2-7; V gene: TRBV6-1; D gene: -; clone size: -; CDR3 protein: CASSGDVYEQYF; CDR3 DNA: TGTGCCAGCAGTGGGGACGTGTACGAGCAGTACTTC
J gene: TRBJ1-6; V gene: TRBV5-1; D gene: -; clone size: -; CDR3 protein: CASSFGDGNNSPLHF; CDR3 DNA: TGCGCCAGCAGCTTCGGTGACGGGAATAATTCACCCCTCCACTTT
J gene: TRBJ2-1; V gene: TRBV20-1; D gene: TRBD2; clone size: medium-sized; CDR3 protein: CSASGGGALSYNEQFF; CDR3 DNA: TGCAGTGCTAGTGGCGGGGGGGCCCTCTCCTACAATGAGCAGTTCTTC
J gene: TRBJ2-3; V gene: TRBV7-3; D gene: -; clone size: medium-sized; CDR3 protein: CASSPDRSTDTQYF; CDR3 DNA: TGTGCCAGCAGCCCCGACAGAAGCACAGATACGCAGTATTTT
J gene: TRBJ1-1; V gene: TRBV5-1; D gene: -; clone size: -; CDR3 protein: CASSLAPEGGTEAFF; CDR3 DNA: TGCGCCAGCAGCTTGGCCCCGGAGGGAGGCACTGAAGCTTTCTTT
J gene: TRBJ1-5; V gene: TRBV12-3/TRBV12-4; D gene: -; clone size: medium-sized; CDR3 protein: CASSPQGLNQPQHF; CDR3 DNA: TGTGCCAGCAGTCCCCAGGGCCTCAATCAGCCCCAGCATTTT
J gene: TRBJ2-3; V gene: TRBV20-1; D gene: -; clone size: medium-sized; CDR3 protein: CSATAQGPDTQYF; CDR3 DNA: TGCAGTGCTACCGCACAGGGTCCAGATACGCAGTATTTT
J gene: TRBJ2-5; V gene: TRBV5-6; D gene: -; clone size: once; CDR3 protein: CASSLGAGHQETQYF; CDR3 DNA: TGTGCCAGCAGCTTGGGGGCAGGGCACCAAGAGACCCAGTACTTC
J gene: TRBJ2-4; V gene: TRBV5-1; D gene: TRBD1; clone size: medium-sized; CDR3 protein: CASSLGQVAKNIQYF; CDR3 DNA: TGCGCCAGCAGCCTGGGACAGGTCGCCAAAAACATTCAGTACTTC
J gene: TRBJ2-3; V gene: TRBV2; D gene: TRBD1; clone size: few; CDR3 protein: CASSDTTGGRDTQYF; CDR3 DNA: TGTGCCAGCAGTGACACGACAGGGGGTAGGGATACGCAGTATTTT
J gene: TRBJ1-3; V gene: TRBV27; D gene: -; clone size: medium-sized; CDR3 protein: CASSSPGPGNTIYF; CDR3 DNA: TGTGCCAGCAGTTCCCCAGGCCCTGGAAACACCATATATTTT
J gene: TRBJ2-1; V gene: TRBV4-1; D gene: -; clone size: medium-sized; CDR3 protein: CASSQAPLIQRSYNEQFF; CDR3 DNA: TGCGCCAGCAGCCAAGCTCCCCTCATTCAGAGATCCTACAATGAGCAGTTCTTC
J gene: TRBJ2-3; V gene: TRBV5-1; D gene: TRBD2; clone size: medium-sized; CDR3 protein: CASSFGDYTDTQYF; CDR3 DNA: TGCGCCAGCAGCTTCGGGGACTATACAGATACGCAGTATTTT
J gene: TRBJ1-1; V gene: TRBV5-1; D gene: TRBD1; clone size: medium-sized; CDR3 protein: CASRAGQGTLNTEAFF; CDR3 DNA: TGCGCCAGCAGAGCGGGACAGGGGACTCTGAACACTGAAGCTTTCTTT
J gene: TRBJ1-1; V gene: TRBV15; D gene: -; clone size: -; CDR3 protein: CATSRESRVNTEAFF; CDR3 DNA: TGTGCCACCAGCAGAGAGTCCAGGGTGAACACTGAAGCTTTCTTT